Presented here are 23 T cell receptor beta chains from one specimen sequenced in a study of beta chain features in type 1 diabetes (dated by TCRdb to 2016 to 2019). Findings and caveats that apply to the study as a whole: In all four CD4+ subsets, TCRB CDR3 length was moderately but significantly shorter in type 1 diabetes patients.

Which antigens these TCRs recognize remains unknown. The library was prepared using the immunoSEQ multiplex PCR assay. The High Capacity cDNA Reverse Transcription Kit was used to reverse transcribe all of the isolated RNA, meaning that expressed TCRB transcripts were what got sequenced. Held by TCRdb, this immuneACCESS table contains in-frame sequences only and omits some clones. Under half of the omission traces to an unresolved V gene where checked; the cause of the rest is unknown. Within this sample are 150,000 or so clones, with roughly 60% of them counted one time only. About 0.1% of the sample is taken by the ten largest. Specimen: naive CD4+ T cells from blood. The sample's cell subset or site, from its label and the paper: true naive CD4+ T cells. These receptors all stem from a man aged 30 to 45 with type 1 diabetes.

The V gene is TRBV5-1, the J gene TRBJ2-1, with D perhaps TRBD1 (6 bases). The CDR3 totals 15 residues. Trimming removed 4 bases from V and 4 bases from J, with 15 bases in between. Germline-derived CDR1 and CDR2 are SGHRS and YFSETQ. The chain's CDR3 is CASSLGQKSYNEQFF. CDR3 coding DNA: TGCGCCAGCAGCCTAGGACAGAAGAGTTACAATGAGCAGTTCTTC.

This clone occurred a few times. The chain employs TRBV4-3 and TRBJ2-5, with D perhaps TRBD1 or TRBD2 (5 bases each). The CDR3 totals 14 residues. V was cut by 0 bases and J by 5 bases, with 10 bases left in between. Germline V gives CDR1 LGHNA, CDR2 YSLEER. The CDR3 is CASSQDGWGETQYF. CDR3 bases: TGCGCCAGCAGCCAAGACGGCTGGGGGGAGACCCAGTACTTC.

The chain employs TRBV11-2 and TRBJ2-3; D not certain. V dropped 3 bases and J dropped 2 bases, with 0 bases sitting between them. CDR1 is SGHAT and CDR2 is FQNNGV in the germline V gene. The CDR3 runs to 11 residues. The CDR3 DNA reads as TGTGCCAGCAGCTTCACAGATACGCAGTATTTT. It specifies CASSFTDTQYF.

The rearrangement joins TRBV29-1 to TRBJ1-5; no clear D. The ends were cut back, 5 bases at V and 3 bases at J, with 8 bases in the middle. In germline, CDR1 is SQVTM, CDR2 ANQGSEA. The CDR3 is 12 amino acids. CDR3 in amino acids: CSVRAPNQPQHF. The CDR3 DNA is TGCAGCGTTCGGGCCCCCAATCAGCCCCAGCATTTT.

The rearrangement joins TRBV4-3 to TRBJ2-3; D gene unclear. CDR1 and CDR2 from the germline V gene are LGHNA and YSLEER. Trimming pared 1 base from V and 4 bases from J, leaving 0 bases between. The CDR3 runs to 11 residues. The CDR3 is CASSQADTQYF. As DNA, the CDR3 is TGCGCCAGCAGCCAAGCAGATACGCAGTATTTT.

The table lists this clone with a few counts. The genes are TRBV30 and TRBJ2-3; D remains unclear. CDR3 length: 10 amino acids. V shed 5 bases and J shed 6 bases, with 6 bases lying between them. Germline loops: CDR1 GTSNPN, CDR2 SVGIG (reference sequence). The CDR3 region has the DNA TGTGCCTGGTACGGGGATACGCAGTATTTT. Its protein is CAWYGDTQYF.

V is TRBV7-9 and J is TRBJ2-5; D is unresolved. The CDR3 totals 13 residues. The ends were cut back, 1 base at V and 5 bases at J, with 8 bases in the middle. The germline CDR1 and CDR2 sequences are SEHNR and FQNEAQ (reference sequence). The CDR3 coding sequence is TGTGCCAGCAGCTTAGAGCCGGTTGAGACCCAGTACTTC. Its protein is CASSLEPVETQYF.

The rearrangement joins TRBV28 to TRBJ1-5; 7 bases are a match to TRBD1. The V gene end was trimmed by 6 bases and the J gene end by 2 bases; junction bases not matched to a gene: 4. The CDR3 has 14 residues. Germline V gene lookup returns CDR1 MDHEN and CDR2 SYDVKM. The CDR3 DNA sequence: TGTGCCAGCAGGCGAGACAGGGGCAATCAGCCCCAGCATTTT. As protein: CASRRDRGNQPQHF.

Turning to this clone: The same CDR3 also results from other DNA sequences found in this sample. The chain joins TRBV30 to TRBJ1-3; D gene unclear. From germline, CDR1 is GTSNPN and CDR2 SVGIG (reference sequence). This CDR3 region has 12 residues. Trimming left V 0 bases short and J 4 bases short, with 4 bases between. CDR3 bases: TGTGCCTGGAGTGTGTCGGGAAACACCATATATTTT. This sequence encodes CAWSVSGNTIYF.

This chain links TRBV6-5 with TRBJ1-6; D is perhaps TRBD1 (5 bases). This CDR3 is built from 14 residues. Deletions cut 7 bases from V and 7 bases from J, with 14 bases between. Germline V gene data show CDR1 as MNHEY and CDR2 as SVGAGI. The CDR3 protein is CASKRPGWNSPLHF. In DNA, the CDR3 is TGTGCCAGCAAACGGCCAGGGTGGAATTCACCCCTCCACTTT.

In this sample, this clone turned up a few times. CDR3 in DNA: TGTGCCAGCAGCAAAGAGAGAACAGACGAACTTAACTATGGCTACACCTTC. This codes for CASSKERTDELNYGYTF. The chain uses TRBV21-1 and TRBJ1-2; the table's D call, TRBD1, was not checked against the DNA. TRBV21-1 corresponds to a pseudogene. This CDR3 has 17 amino acids.

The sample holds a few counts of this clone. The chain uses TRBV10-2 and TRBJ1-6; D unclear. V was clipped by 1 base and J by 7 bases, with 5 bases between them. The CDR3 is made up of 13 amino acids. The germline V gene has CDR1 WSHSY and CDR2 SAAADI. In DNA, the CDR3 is TGCGCCAGCAGTGAGTTGGGAAATTCACCCCTCCACTTT. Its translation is CASSELGNSPLHF.

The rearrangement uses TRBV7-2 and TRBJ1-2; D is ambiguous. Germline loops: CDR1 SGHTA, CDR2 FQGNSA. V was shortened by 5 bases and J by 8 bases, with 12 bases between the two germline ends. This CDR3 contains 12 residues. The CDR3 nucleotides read TGTGCCAGCAGCGTAGTATTGGACGGCTACACCTTC. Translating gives CASSVVLDGYTF.

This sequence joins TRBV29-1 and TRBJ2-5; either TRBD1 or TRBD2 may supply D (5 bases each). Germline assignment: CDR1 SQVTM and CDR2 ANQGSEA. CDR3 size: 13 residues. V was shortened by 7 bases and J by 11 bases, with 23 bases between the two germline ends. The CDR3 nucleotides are TGCAGCGCCGCCGAGGGACCGCGCGGATGGCAGTACTTC. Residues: CSAAEGPRGWQYF. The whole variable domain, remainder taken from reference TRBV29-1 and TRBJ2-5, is SAVISQKPSRDICQRGTSLTIQCQVDSQVTMMFWYRQQPGQSLTLIATANQGSEATYESGFVIDKFPISRPNLTFSTLTVSNMSPEDSSIYLCSAAEGPRGWQYFGPGTRLLVL.

CDR3 in DNA: TGTGCCAGCAGTTACGCGACAGCCTACAATGAGCAGTTCTTC. Its translation is CASSYATAYNEQFF. The chain uses TRBV6-5 and TRBJ2-1, with a tentative D call TRBD1 (5 bases). The germline V gene has CDR1 MNHEY and CDR2 SVGAGI. With 2 bases removed from V and 2 bases from J, the gap between germline ends came to 7 bases. This CDR3 region has 14 residues.

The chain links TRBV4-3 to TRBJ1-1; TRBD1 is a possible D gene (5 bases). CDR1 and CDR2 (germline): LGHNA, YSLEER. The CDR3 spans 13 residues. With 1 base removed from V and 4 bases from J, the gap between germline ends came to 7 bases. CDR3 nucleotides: TGCGCCAGCAGCCAAGTCCAGGGCACTGAAGCTTTCTTT. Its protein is CASSQVQGTEAFF.

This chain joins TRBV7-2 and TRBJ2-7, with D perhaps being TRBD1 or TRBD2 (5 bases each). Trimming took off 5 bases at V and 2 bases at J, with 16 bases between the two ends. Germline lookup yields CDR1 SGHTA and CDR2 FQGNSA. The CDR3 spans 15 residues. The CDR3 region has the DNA TGTGCCAGCAGCCCTTCGAGGGGATTTACCTACGAGCAGTACTTC. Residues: CASSPSRGFTYEQYF.

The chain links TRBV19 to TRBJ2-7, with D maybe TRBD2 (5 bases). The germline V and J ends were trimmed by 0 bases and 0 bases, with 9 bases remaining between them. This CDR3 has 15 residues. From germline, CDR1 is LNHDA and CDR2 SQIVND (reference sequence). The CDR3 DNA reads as TGTGCCAGTAGTATAGACGGGGTCGTCTCCTACGAGCAGTACTTC. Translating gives CASSIDGVVSYEQYF.

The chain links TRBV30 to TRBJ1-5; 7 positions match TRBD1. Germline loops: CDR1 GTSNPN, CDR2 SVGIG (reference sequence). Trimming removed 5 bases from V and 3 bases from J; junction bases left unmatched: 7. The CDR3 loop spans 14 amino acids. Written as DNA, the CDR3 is TGTGCCTGGGGCATGGGACAGCACAATCAGCCCCAGCATTTT. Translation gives CAWGMGQHNQPQHF.

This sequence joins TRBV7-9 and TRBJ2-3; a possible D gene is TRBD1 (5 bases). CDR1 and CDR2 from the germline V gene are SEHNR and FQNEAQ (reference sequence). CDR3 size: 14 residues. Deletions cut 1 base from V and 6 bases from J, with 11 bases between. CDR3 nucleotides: TGTGCCAGCAGCTTAGGAGTTGGGGCGGATACGCAGTATTTT. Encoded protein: CASSLGVGADTQYF.

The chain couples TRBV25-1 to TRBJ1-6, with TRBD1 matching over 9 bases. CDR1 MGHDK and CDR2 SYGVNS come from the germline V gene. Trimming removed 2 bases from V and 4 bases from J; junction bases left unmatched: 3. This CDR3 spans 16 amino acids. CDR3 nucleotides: TGTGCCAGCAGTGAAGGGACAGGGCTTTATAATTCACCCCTCCACTTT. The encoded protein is CASSEGTGLYNSPLHF.

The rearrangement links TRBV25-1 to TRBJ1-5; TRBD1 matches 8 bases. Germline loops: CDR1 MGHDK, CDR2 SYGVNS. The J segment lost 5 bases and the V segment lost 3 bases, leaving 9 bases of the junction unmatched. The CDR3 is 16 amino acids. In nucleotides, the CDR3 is TGTGCCAGCAGTGAGGACCCGGACAGGGCGCATCAGCCCCAGCATTTT. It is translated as CASSEDPDRAHQPQHF.

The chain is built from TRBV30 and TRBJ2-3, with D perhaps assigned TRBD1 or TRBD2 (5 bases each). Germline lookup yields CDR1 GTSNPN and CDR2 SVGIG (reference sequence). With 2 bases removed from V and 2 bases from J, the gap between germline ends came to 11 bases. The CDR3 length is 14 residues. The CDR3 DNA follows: TGTGCCTGGAGTCCGGGACGGTCCACAGATACGCAGTATTTT. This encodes CAWSPGRSTDTQYF. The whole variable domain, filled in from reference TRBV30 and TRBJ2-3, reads SQTIHQWPATLVQPVGSPLSLECTVEGTSNPNLYWYRQAAGRGLQLLFYSVGIGQISSEVPQNLSASRPQDRQFILSSKKLLLSDSGFYLCAWSPGRSTDTQYFGPGTRLTVL.